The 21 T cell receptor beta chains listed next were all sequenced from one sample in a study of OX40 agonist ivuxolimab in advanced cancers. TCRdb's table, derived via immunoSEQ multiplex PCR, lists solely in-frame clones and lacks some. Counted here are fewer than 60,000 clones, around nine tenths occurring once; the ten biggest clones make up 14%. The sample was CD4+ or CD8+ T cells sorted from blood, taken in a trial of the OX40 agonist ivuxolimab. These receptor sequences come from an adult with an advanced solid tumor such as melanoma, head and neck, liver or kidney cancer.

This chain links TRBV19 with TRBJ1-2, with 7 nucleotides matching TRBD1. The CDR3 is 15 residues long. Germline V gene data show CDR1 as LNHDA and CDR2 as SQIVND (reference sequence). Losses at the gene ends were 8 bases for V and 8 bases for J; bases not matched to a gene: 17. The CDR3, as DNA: TGTGCCAGTCTCATGCAGGGGGATTATCTATACGGCTACACCTTC. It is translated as CASLMQGDYLYGYTF.

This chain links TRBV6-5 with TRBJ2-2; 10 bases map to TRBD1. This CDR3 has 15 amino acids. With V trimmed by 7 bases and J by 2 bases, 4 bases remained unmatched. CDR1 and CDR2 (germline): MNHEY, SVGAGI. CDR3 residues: CASTWTGGNTGELFF. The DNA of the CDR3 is TGTGCCAGCACTTGGACAGGGGGTAACACCGGGGAGCTGTTTTTT.

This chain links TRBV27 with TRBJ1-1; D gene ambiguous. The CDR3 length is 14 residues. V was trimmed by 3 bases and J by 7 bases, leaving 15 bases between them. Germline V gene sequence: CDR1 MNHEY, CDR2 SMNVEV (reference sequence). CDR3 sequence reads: CASSFGRHLLEAFF. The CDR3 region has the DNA TGTGCCAGCAGTTTCGGAAGGCACTTACTTGAAGCTTTCTTT.

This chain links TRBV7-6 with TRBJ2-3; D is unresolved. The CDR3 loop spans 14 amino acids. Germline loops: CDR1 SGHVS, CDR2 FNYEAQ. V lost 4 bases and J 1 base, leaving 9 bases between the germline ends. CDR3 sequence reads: CASSSLPGTDTQYF. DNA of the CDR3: TGTGCCAGCAGCTCCCTACCGGGCACAGATACGCAGTATTTT.

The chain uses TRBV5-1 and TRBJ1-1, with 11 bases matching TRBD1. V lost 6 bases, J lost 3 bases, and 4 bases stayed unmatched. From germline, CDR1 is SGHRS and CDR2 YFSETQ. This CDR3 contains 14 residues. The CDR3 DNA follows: TGCGCCAGCACCCGGGGACAGGGGGACACTGAAGCTTTCTTT. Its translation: CASTRGQGDTEAFF.

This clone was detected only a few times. The CDR3 sequence is CASSQGGTTEAFF. CDR3 coding DNA: TGCGCCAGCAGCCAAGGCGGAACAACTGAAGCTTTCTTT. The V call is TRBV4-1, the J call TRBJ1-1; D gene ambiguous. Germline CDR1 and CDR2: MGHRA and YSYEKL. The V and J ends lost 1 base and 5 bases respectively, with 8 bases between them. CDR3 size: 13 residues.

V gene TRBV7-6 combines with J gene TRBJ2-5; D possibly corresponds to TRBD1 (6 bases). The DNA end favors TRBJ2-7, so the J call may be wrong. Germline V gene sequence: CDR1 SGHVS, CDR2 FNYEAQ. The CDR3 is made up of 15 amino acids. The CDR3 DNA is TGTGCCAGCAGTCGAGGGGGTCGAAGCTCCTACGAGCAGTACTTC. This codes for CASSRGGRSSYEQYF.

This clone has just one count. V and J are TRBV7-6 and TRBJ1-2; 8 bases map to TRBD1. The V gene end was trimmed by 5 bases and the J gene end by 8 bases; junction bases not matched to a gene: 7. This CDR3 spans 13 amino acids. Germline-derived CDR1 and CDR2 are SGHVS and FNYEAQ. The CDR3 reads CASSQTGAGGYTF. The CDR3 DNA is TGTGCCAGCAGCCAGACAGGGGCGGGGGGCTACACCTTC.

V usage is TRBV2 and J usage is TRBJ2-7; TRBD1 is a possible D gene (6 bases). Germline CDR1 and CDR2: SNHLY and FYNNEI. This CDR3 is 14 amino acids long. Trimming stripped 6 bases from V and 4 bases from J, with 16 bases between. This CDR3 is CASSHPDSSYEQYF. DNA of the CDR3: TGTGCCAGCAGCCACCCGGACAGTAGTTACGAGCAGTACTTC. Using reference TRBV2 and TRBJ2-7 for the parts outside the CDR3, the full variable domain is EPEVTQTPSHQVTQMGQEVILRCVPISNHLYFYWYRQILGQKVEFLVSFYNNEISEKSEIFDDQFSVERPDGSNFTLKIRSTKLEDSAMYFCASSHPDSSYEQYFGPGTRLTVT.

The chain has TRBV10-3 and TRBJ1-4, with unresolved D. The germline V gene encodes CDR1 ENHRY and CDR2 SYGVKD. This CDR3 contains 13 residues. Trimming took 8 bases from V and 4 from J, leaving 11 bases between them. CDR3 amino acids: CAIQGGFNEKLFF. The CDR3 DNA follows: TGTGCCATCCAAGGAGGCTTTAATGAAAAACTGTTTTTT.

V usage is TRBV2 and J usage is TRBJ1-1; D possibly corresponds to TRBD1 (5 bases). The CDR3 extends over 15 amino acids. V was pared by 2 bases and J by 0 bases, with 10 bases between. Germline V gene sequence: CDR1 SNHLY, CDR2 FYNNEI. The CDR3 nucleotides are TGTGCCAGCAGTGAACTGAAGGGGTTGAACACTGAAGCTTTCTTT. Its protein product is CASSELKGLNTEAFF.

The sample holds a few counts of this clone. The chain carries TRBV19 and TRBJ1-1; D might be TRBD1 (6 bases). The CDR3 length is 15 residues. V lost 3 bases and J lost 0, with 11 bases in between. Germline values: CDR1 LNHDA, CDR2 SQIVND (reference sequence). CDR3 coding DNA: TGTGCCAGTAGTATCCTGGACAGTTTGAACACTGAAGCTTTCTTT. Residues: CASSILDSLNTEAFF.

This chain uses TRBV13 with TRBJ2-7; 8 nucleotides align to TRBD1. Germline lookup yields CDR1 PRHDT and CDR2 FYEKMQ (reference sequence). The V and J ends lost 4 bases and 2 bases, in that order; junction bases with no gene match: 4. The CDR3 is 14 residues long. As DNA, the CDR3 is TGTGCCAGCAGCTCGGGGACAGGCACCTACGAGCAGTACTTC. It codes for CASSSGTGTYEQYF.

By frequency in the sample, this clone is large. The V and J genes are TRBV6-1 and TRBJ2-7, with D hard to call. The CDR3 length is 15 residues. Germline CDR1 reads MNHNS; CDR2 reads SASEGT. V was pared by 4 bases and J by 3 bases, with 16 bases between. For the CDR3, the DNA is TGTGCCAGCAGTGCCGTACACGGAGAAAACTACGAGCAGTACTTC. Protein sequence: CASSAVHGENYEQYF.

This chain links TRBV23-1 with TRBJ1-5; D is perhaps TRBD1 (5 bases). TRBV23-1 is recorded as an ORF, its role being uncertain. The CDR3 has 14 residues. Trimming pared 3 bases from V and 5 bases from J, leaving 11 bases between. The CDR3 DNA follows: TGCGCCAGCAGTCAGCCGGGGGGAGATCAGCCCCAGCATTTT. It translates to CASSQPGGDQPQHF.

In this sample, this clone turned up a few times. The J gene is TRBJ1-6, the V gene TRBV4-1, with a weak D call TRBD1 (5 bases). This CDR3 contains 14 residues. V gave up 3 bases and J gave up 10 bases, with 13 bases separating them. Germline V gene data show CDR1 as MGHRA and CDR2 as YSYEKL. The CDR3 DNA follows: TGCGCCAGCAGCCACCCGGGACGGGTATCACCCCTCCACTTT. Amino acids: CASSHPGRVSPLHF.

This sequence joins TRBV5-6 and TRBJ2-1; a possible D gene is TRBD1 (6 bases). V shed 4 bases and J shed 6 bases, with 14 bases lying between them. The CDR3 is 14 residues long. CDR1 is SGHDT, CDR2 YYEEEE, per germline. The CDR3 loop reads CASSQPDRTNEQFF. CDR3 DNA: TGTGCCAGCAGCCAACCCGACAGGACCAATGAGCAGTTCTTC.

Here the CDR3 reads CSVEYVNGYEQYF. Here the CDR3 DNA reads TGCAGCGTTGAATATGTCAACGGGTACGAGCAGTACTTC. The rearrangement joins TRBV29-1 to TRBJ2-7, with no clear D. The CDR3 extends over 13 amino acids. The germline V and J ends were trimmed by 2 bases and 4 bases, with 12 bases remaining between them. CDR1 is SQVTM, CDR2 ANQGSEA, per germline.

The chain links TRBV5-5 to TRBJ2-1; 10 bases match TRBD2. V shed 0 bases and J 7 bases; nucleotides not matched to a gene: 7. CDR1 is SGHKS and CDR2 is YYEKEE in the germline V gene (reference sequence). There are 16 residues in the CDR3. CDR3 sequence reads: CASSLVASGGLNEQFF. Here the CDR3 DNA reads TGTGCCAGCAGCTTGGTGGCTAGCGGGGGCCTTAATGAGCAGTTCTTC.

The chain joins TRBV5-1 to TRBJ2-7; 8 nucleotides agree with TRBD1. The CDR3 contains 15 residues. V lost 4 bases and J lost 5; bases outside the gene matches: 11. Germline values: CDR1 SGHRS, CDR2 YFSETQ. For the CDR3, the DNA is TGCGCCAGCAGCCCTGGGACAGGTCTTACCCACGAGCAGTACTTC. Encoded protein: CASSPGTGLTHEQYF.

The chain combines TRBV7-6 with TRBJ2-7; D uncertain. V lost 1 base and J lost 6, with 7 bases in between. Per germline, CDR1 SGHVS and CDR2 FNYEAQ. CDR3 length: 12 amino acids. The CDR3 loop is CASSLGAVEQYF. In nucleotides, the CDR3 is TGTGCCAGCAGCTTAGGAGCCGTCGAGCAGTACTTC. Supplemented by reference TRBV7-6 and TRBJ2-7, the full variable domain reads GAGVSQSPRYKVTKRGQDVALRCDPISGHVSLYWYRQALGQGPEFLTYFNYEAQQDKSGLPNDRFSAERPEGSISTLTIQRTEQRDSAMYRCASSLGAVEQYFGPGTRLTVT.